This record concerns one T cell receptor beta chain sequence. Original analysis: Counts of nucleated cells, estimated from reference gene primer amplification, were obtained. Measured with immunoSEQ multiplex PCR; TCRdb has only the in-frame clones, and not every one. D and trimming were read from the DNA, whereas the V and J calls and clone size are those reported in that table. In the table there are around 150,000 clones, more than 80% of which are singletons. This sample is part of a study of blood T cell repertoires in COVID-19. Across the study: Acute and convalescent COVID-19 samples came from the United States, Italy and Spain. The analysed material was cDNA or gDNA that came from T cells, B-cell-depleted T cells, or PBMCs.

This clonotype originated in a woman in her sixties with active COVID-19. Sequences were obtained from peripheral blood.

CDR3 nucleotides: TGTGCCACCACCTCGGCGAGTGGGACTACTGAAGCTTTCTTT. Encoded protein: CATTSASGTTEAFF. The chain couples TRBV24-1 to TRBJ1-1, with D possibly matching TRBD1 (5 bases). The V end lost 8 bases, the J end lost 5 bases, and 17 bases lay between the germline ends. Germline V gene sequence: CDR1 KGHDR, CDR2 SFDVKD. This CDR3 comprises 14 residues.